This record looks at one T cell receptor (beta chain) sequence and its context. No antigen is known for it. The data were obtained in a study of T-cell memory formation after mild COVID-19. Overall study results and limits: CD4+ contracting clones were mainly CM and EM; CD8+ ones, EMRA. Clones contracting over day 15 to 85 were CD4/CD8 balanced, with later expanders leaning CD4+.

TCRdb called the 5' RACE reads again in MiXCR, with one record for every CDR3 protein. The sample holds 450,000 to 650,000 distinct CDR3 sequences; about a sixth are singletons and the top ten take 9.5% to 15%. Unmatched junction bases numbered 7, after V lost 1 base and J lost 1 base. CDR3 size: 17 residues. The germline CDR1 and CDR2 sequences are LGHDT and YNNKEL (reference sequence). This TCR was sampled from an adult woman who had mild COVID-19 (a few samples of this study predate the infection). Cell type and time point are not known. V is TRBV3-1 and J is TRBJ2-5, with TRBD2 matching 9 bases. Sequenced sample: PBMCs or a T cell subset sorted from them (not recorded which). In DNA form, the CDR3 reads TGTGCCAGCAGCCAAGGGTGGCAGCGGGGGGTCCAAGAGACCCAGTACTTC. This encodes CASSQGWQRGVQETQYF.